The clone carrying this TCR beta chain was recorded at least ten times. Its specificity is unknown. The bulk TCR libraries were made with methods described before and with listed TCR primers. TCRdb used MiXCR to reprocess the PCR reads, holding one entry per CDR3 protein. The sample shows over 600,000 distinct CDR3 sequences, just under 20% of them seen only once. The data belong to a study of molecular identifiers for immune sequencing clone quantification. This CDR3 is built from 15 residues. V lost 5 bases, J lost 0 bases, and 13 bases lay in between. Germline values: CDR1 SEHNR, CDR2 FQNEAQ (reference sequence). Based on a CD8+CD4-CCR7+CD45RA+ profile, naive CD8 T cells were sorted. Study conclusions and caveats: Naive cells had under 1% of molecules in clones above 20 RNA copies, effectors over 98%. Because of identical TCR molecules sharing a barcode, sizes of highly expanded clones could be underestimated.

V and J are TRBV7-9 and TRBJ1-1; D gene unclear. The sequenced material came from naive CD8+ T cells from blood, with Jurkat cell RNA spiked in. As for subset: FACS-sorted CD8+CD4-CCR7+CD45RA+ naive T cells. The receptor was derived from a human donor in good health. Some libraries in this study had Jurkat cell RNA spiked in. CDR3 nucleotide sequence: TGTGCCAGCAGCGCAATTATAACCATGAACACTGAAGCTTTCTTT. It yields the protein CASSAIITMNTEAFF. The whole variable domain, filled in from reference TRBV7-9 and TRBJ1-1, reads DTGVSQNPRHKITKRGQNVTFRCDPISEHNRLYWYRQTLGQGPEFLTYFQNEAQLEKSRLLSDRFSAERPKGSFSTLEIQRTEQGDSAMYLCASSAIITMNTEAFFGQGTRLTVV.